Detailed here is one T cell receptor beta chain. Data came from immunoSEQ multiplex PCR; TCRdb stores just in-frame clones and leaves some out. This table holds 250,000 or so clones, approximately 90% found once. This entry comes from a study of blood T cell repertoires in COVID-19. Trimming cost V 5 bases and J 6 bases; bases outside gene matches: 7. Germline CDR1 and CDR2: SGDLS and YYNGEE. The CDR3 loop spans 15 amino acids. The sequencing input was PBMCs or T cells enriched from blood (not recorded which). This chain joins TRBV9 and TRBJ2-2, with TRBD2 matching over 10 bases. This TCR was recovered from a middle-aged man who had been exposed to COVID-19. In DNA form, the CDR3 reads TGTGCCAGCAGGGAGCGGGAGGGGGTCGCCGGGGAGCTGTTTTTT. It specifies CASREREGVAGELFF.